A selection of T cell receptor beta chains follows, all from one sample in a study of regulatory T cells in long-lasting Graves disease. From the multiplex PCR reads, TCRdb called clonotypes with MiXCR, one entry per CDR3 protein. The table lists approximately 440,000 distinct CDR3 sequences, under 20% of them singletons. These sequences were also reported in another study, on T cells in Graves' hyperthyroidism and ophthalmopathy.

The sample in question was peripheral blood mononuclear cells (PBMCs), obtained at new diagnosis, from a patient treated with antithyroid drugs. All receptors derive from a man aged 40-55 years with Graves disease. Both conserved end residues are part of each CDR3. D genes are given only for firm matches. Only some rows state a clone size, as once, few, many or a class for expanded clones.

d_call: TRBD1; v_call: TRBV19; j_call: TRBJ1-4; clone_size: -; cdr3_aa: CASSIPTGRGEKLFF; cdr3_nt: TGTGCCAGTAGTATACCGACAGGGAGAGGTGAAAAACTGTTTTTT
d_call: -; v_call: TRBV18; j_call: TRBJ2-1; clone_size: many; cdr3_aa: CASSPADEQFF; cdr3_nt: TGTGCCAGCTCACCAGCCGATGAGCAGTTCTTC
d_call: -; v_call: TRBV15; j_call: TRBJ1-4; clone_size: many; cdr3_aa: CATSRDNRPREKLFF; cdr3_nt: TGTGCCACCAGCAGAGATAATCGCCCTCGGGAAAAACTGTTTTTT
d_call: -; v_call: TRBV7-9; j_call: TRBJ2-5; clone_size: -; cdr3_aa: CASSHPGPGCF; cdr3_nt: TGTGCCAGCAGCCATCCCGGTCCGGGGTGCTTC
d_call: TRBD1; v_call: TRBV29-1; j_call: TRBJ2-1; clone_size: many; cdr3_aa: CSGSRGQGEQFF; cdr3_nt: TGCAGCGGAAGCAGGGGGCAGGGTGAGCAGTTCTTC
d_call: TRBD1; v_call: TRBV30; j_call: TRBJ2-7; clone_size: few; cdr3_aa: CAWSVRPDRGDEQYF; cdr3_nt: TGTGCCTGGAGTGTACGTCCGGACAGGGGAGACGAGCAGTACTTC
d_call: -; v_call: TRBV29-1; j_call: TRBJ1-2; clone_size: -; cdr3_aa: CSVDAGAGGYTF; cdr3_nt: TGCAGCGTTGATGCGGGGGCCGGGGGCTACACCTTC
d_call: -; v_call: TRBV2; j_call: TRBJ2-5; clone_size: many; cdr3_aa: CASSSRVQETQYF; cdr3_nt: TGTGCCAGCAGTAGCAGGGTGCAAGAGACCCAGTACTTC
d_call: -; v_call: TRBV12-3/TRBV12-4; j_call: TRBJ1-2; clone_size: many; cdr3_aa: CASSLVRGNGYTF; cdr3_nt: TGTGCCAGCAGTTTAGTCAGGGGAAATGGCTACACCTTC
d_call: -; v_call: TRBV18; j_call: TRBJ1-1; clone_size: many; cdr3_aa: CASSLGQETEAFF; cdr3_nt: TGTGCCAGCTCACTTGGACAAGAGACTGAAGCTTTCTTT
d_call: -; v_call: TRBV28; j_call: TRBJ1-2; clone_size: few; cdr3_aa: CASSPAGSNYGYTF; cdr3_nt: TGTGCCAGCAGTCCAGCGGGCAGTAACTATGGCTACACCTTC
d_call: TRBD2; v_call: TRBV6-1; j_call: TRBJ2-2; clone_size: many; cdr3_aa: CASSVGLAGVTGELFF; cdr3_nt: TGTGCCAGCAGTGTCGGACTAGCGGGAGTCACCGGGGAGCTGTTTTTT
d_call: -; v_call: TRBV13; j_call: TRBJ2-5; clone_size: many; cdr3_aa: CASSTGHSETQYF; cdr3_nt: TGTGCCAGCAGCACGGGACATTCGGAGACCCAGTACTTC
d_call: TRBD2; v_call: TRBV20-1; j_call: TRBJ2-1; clone_size: many; cdr3_aa: CSASGTSGYNEQFF; cdr3_nt: TGCAGTGCTAGTGGGACTAGCGGATACAATGAGCAGTTCTTC
d_call: -; v_call: TRBV5-1; j_call: TRBJ2-3; clone_size: many; cdr3_aa: CASSLVGIDTDTQYF; cdr3_nt: TGCGCCAGCAGCTTGGTAGGCATAGACACAGATACGCAGTATTTT
d_call: -; v_call: TRBV6-2/TRBV6-3; j_call: TRBJ1-1; clone_size: many; cdr3_aa: CASGPYSGGFIEAFF; cdr3_nt: TGTGCCAGCGGGCCCTATTCCGGGGGTTTCATTGAAGCTTTCTTT
d_call: TRBD1; v_call: TRBV20-1; j_call: TRBJ2-5; clone_size: many; cdr3_aa: CSAKDRVETQYF; cdr3_nt: TGCAGTGCTAAGGACAGGGTGGAGACCCAGTACTTC
d_call: -; v_call: TRBV12-3/TRBV12-4; j_call: TRBJ2-3; clone_size: -; cdr3_aa: CASSLGRGWDTQYF; cdr3_nt: TGTGCCAGCAGTTTAGGCAGGGGATGGGATACGCAGTATTTT
d_call: -; v_call: TRBV20-1; j_call: TRBJ2-1; clone_size: many; cdr3_aa: CSAGEVGLMNEQFF; cdr3_nt: TGCAGTGCGGGAGAGGTGGGACTTATGAATGAGCAGTTCTTC
d_call: -; v_call: TRBV20-1; j_call: TRBJ1-2; clone_size: -; cdr3_aa: CSAYNYGYTF; cdr3_nt: TGCAGTGCCTATAACTATGGCTACACCTTC
d_call: -; v_call: TRBV2; j_call: TRBJ1-6; clone_size: -; cdr3_aa: CASTTLGGGRSPLHF; cdr3_nt: TGTGCCAGCACCACCTTGGGGGGGGGACGATCACCCCTCCACTTT
d_call: -; v_call: TRBV24-1; j_call: TRBJ2-3; clone_size: few; cdr3_aa: CATRPQGADTQYF; cdr3_nt: TGTGCCACCAGACCACAGGGTGCAGATACGCAGTATTTT
d_call: -; v_call: TRBV4-1; j_call: TRBJ1-5; clone_size: few; cdr3_aa: CASSQAVNQPQHF; cdr3_nt: TGCGCCAGCAGCCAAGCGGTGAATCAGCCCCAGCATTTT
d_call: TRBD2; v_call: TRBV6-2/TRBV6-3; j_call: TRBJ2-1; clone_size: -; cdr3_aa: CASSRAGGPENEQFF; cdr3_nt: TGTGCCAGCAGTAGAGCGGGAGGGCCTGAAAATGAGCAGTTCTTC
d_call: TRBD2; v_call: TRBV20-1; j_call: TRBJ2-2; clone_size: few; cdr3_aa: CSAQPREGNGPAGELFF; cdr3_nt: TGCAGTGCCCAGCCGCGGGAGGGCAATGGTCCAGCCGGGGAGCTGTTTTTT
d_call: -; v_call: TRBV6-1; j_call: TRBJ2-3; clone_size: many; cdr3_aa: CASSEARRVGTDTQYF; cdr3_nt: TGTGCCAGCAGTGAAGCGAGGAGGGTAGGCACAGATACGCAGTATTTT
d_call: -; v_call: TRBV7-2; j_call: TRBJ2-7; clone_size: many; cdr3_aa: CASSLEASVFEQYF; cdr3_nt: TGTGCCAGCAGCTTAGAGGCCTCGGTTTTCGAGCAGTACTTC
d_call: -; v_call: TRBV27; j_call: TRBJ2-3; clone_size: -; cdr3_aa: CASRLRGQSSTDTQYF; cdr3_nt: TGTGCCAGCAGACTTAGGGGTCAATCTAGCACAGATACGCAGTATTTT
d_call: -; v_call: TRBV9; j_call: TRBJ2-3; clone_size: -; cdr3_aa: CASSHPLRENTDTQYF; cdr3_nt: TGTGCCAGCAGCCACCCTCTAAGAGAAAACACAGATACGCAGTATTTT
d_call: -; v_call: TRBV2; j_call: TRBJ1-1; clone_size: -; cdr3_aa: CASSALRSFTEAFF; cdr3_nt: TGTGCCAGCAGCGCTCTAAGGTCGTTCACTGAAGCTTTCTTT
d_call: TRBD1; v_call: TRBV28; j_call: TRBJ2-3; clone_size: many; cdr3_aa: CASSYPGTGESDTQYF; cdr3_nt: TGTGCCAGCAGTTACCCCGGGACAGGGGAGTCAGATACGCAGTATTTT
d_call: -; v_call: TRBV12-5; j_call: TRBJ2-1; clone_size: few; cdr3_aa: CASGLVVTSSYNEQFF; cdr3_nt: TGTGCTAGTGGTTTGGTAGTTACTAGCTCCTACAATGAGCAGTTCTTC
d_call: -; v_call: TRBV7-8; j_call: TRBJ1-1; clone_size: -; cdr3_aa: CASSAGRTGPEAFF; cdr3_nt: TGTGCCAGCAGCGCGGGACGGACCGGCCCTGAAGCTTTCTTT
d_call: -; v_call: TRBV3-1; j_call: TRBJ2-5; clone_size: many; cdr3_aa: CASSQRTGLETQYF; cdr3_nt: TGTGCCAGCAGCCAACGAACAGGGCTAGAGACCCAGTACTTC
d_call: -; v_call: TRBV20-1; j_call: TRBJ1-1; clone_size: many; cdr3_aa: CSARDSGGLNTEAFF; cdr3_nt: TGCAGTGCTAGAGATTCCGGGGGCCTGAACACTGAAGCTTTCTTT
d_call: TRBD1; v_call: TRBV28; j_call: TRBJ2-6; clone_size: once; cdr3_aa: CASSAAGTGVGANVLTF; cdr3_nt: TGTGCCAGCAGTGCTGCCGGGACAGGGGTTGGGGCCAACGTCCTGACTTTC
d_call: TRBD1; v_call: TRBV28; j_call: TRBJ1-2; clone_size: many; cdr3_aa: CASRRGTGWTDYGYTF; cdr3_nt: TGTGCCAGCAGGAGAGGGACAGGTTGGACTGACTATGGCTACACCTTC
d_call: -; v_call: TRBV5-6; j_call: TRBJ2-1; clone_size: -; cdr3_aa: CASRLASYNEQFF; cdr3_nt: TGTGCCAGCAGACTAGCTTCCTACAATGAGCAGTTCTTC
d_call: -; v_call: TRBV5-1; j_call: TRBJ2-3; clone_size: many; cdr3_aa: CASSFQLAFADTQYF; cdr3_nt: TGCGCCAGCAGCTTCCAACTAGCTTTCGCAGATACGCAGTATTTT
d_call: TRBD2; v_call: TRBV20-1; j_call: TRBJ2-1; clone_size: -; cdr3_aa: CSARSPGLAVYNEQFF; cdr3_nt: TGCAGTGCGAGAAGTCCGGGACTAGCTGTTTACAATGAGCAGTTCTTC
d_call: TRBD2; v_call: TRBV20-1; j_call: TRBJ2-1; clone_size: many; cdr3_aa: CSASKVGTTNSEQFF; cdr3_nt: TGCAGTGCTAGTAAGGTCGGGACTACCAACAGTGAGCAGTTCTTC
d_call: -; v_call: TRBV11-2; j_call: TRBJ2-7; clone_size: many; cdr3_aa: CASSIGPYEQYF; cdr3_nt: TGTGCCAGCAGCATCGGACCCTACGAGCAGTACTTC
d_call: TRBD1; v_call: TRBV28; j_call: TRBJ1-5; clone_size: few; cdr3_aa: CASRRGQGDHQPQHF; cdr3_nt: TGTGCCAGCAGACGTGGACAGGGGGACCATCAGCCCCAGCATTTT
d_call: TRBD2; v_call: TRBV7-9; j_call: TRBJ2-1; clone_size: many; cdr3_aa: CASSPSSGRGLGEQFF; cdr3_nt: TGTGCCAGCAGCCCATCTAGCGGGAGGGGTCTCGGGGAGCAGTTCTTC
d_call: TRBD2; v_call: TRBV20-1; j_call: TRBJ2-5; clone_size: -; cdr3_aa: CSASWTSGPRETQYF; cdr3_nt: TGCAGTGCTAGCTGGACTAGCGGGCCTCGGGAGACCCAGTACTTC
d_call: -; v_call: TRBV2; j_call: TRBJ1-4; clone_size: many; cdr3_aa: CASSGRGEKLFF; cdr3_nt: TGTGCCAGCAGTGGCAGGGGAGAAAAACTGTTTTTT
d_call: TRBD2; v_call: TRBV10-3; j_call: TRBJ2-5; clone_size: -; cdr3_aa: CAISELAGLGQETQYF; cdr3_nt: TGTGCCATCAGTGAGTTAGCGGGCCTAGGACAAGAGACCCAGTACTTC
d_call: TRBD1; v_call: TRBV15; j_call: TRBJ1-1; clone_size: many; cdr3_aa: CATVRDRGIGTEAFF; cdr3_nt: TGTGCCACCGTGCGGGACAGGGGAATTGGCACTGAAGCTTTCTTT
d_call: -; v_call: TRBV28; j_call: TRBJ2-2; clone_size: -; cdr3_aa: CASSFPAGGPNTGELVF; cdr3_nt: TGTGCCAGCAGTTTCCCCGCAGGGGGGCCCAACACCGGGGAGCTGGTTTTT
d_call: -; v_call: TRBV5-1; j_call: TRBJ2-1; clone_size: -; cdr3_aa: CASSPGGDSYNEQFF; cdr3_nt: TGCGCCAGCAGCCCTGGAGGAGACTCCTACAATGAGCAGTTCTTC
d_call: -; v_call: TRBV20-1; j_call: TRBJ2-4; clone_size: many; cdr3_aa: CSARGQPPKNIQYF; cdr3_nt: TGCAGTGCTAGAGGACAGCCGCCCAAAAACATTCAGTACTTC
d_call: TRBD2; v_call: TRBV9; j_call: TRBJ2-7; clone_size: -; cdr3_aa: CASSPPGLAVYEQYF; cdr3_nt: TGTGCCAGCAGCCCACCGGGACTAGCGGTCTACGAGCAGTACTTC